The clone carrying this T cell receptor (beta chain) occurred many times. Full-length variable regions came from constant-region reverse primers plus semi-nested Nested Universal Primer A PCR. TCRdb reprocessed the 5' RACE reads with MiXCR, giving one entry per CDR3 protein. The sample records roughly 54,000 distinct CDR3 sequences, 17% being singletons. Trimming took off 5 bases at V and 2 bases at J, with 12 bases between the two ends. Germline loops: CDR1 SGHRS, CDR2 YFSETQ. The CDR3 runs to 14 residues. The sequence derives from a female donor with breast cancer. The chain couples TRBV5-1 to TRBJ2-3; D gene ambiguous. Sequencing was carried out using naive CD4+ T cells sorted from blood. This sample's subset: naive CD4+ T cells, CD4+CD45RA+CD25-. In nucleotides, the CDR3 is TGCGCCAGCAGAGGAATAATATCCACAGATACGCAGTATTTT. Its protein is CASRGIISTDTQYF.